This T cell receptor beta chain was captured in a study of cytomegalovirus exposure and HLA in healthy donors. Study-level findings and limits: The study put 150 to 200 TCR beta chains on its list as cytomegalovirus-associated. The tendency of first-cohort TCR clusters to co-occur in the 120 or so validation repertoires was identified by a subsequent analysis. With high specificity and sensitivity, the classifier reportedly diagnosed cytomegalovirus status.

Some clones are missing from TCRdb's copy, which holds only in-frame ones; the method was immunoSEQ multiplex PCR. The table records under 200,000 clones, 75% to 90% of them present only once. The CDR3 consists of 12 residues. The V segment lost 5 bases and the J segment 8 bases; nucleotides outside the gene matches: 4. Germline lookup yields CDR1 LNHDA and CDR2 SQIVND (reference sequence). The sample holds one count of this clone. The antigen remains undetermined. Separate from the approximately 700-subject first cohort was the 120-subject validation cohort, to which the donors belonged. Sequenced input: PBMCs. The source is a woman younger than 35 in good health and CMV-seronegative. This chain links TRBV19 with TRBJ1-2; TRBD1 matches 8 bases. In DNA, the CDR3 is TGTGCCAGTAGTTACCCAGGGGGCGGCTACACCTTC. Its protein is CASSYPGGGYTF.